Listed below are T cell receptor beta chains from one sample, sequenced in a study of blood T cell repertoires in COVID-19. The repertoire was sequenced with immunoSEQ multiplex PCR; TCRdb's copy has only in-frame clones and lacks some. The data hold about 170,000 clones, with about 86% observed a single time. The sequenced sample was peripheral blood. The receptors shown here come from a human donor with acute or convalescent COVID-19. The donor label of this sample is uncertain. CDR3s include the opening cysteine and the closing phenylalanine or tryptophan. The D gene is left open where the match is weak. Not every row has a clone size; where given, it reads once, few, many or a size class.

- | TRBJ1-5 | - | TRBV19 | TGTGCCAGTAGTATAACAGGGCCGGGCAATCAGCCCCAGCATTTT | CASSITGPGNQPQHF
TRBD1 | TRBJ1-5 | - | TRBV7-2 | TGTGCCAGCAGCCCGGACAGGGCCGGGCCCCAGCATTTT | CASSPDRAGPQHF
- | TRBJ1-1 | - | TRBV5-1 | TGCGCCAGCAGCTCGGGGAGCACTGAAGCTTTCTTT | CASSSGSTEAFF
- | TRBJ1-6 | - | TRBV9 | TGTGCCAGCAGCGGGGGGGATCCAGATAATTCACCCCTCCACTTT | CASSGGDPDNSPLHF
- | TRBJ2-3 | - | TRBV6-5 | TGTGCCAGCAGTTACGGACAGATCACAGATACGCAGTATTTT | CASSYGQITDTQYF
- | TRBJ1-5 | - | TRBV3-1/TRBV3-2 | TGTGCCAGCAGCCAAGATCTGTCCGGGCAGCCCCAGCATTTT | CASSQDLSGQPQHF
TRBD2 | TRBJ2-5 | - | TRBV5-5 | TGTGCCAGCAGCCGCGGGGGATCGCAAGAGACCCAGTACTTC | CASSRGGSQETQYF
- | TRBJ2-5 | - | TRBV7-9 | TGTGCCAGCAGCTCCGACGGACTAAACCAAGAGACCCAGTACTTC | CASSSDGLNQETQYF
TRBD2 | TRBJ2-2 | - | TRBV12-5 | TGTGCTAGTGGTTTCTGGGCGGGAGCTACGAGGACCGGGGAGCTGTTTTTT | CASGFWAGATRTGELFF
TRBD1 | TRBJ1-6 | - | TRBV7-2 | TGTGCCAGCAGCTTAGATGGACAGGGTGGAAGTAATTCACCCCTCCACTTT | CASSLDGQGGSNSPLHF
TRBD1 | TRBJ2-4 | - | TRBV14 | TGTGCCAGCAGCCAGGGAACCCGGGACAGGGCTAAAAACATTCAGTACTTC | CASSQGTRDRAKNIQYF
TRBD2 | TRBJ2-2 | - | TRBV12-5 | TGTGCTAGTGGTTTGGTACCGGGGAGGGGAGGTCGTAGGGATTTCACCGGGGAGCTGTTTTTT | CASGLVPGRGGRRDFTGELFF
- | TRBJ1-5 | - | TRBV2 | TGTGCCAGCAGTGAACTTGGTGTAGGCAATCAGCCCCAGCATTTT | CASSELGVGNQPQHF
TRBD2 | TRBJ2-7 | - | TRBV18 | TGTGCCAGCCGTAGCGGGAGCTCCTACGAGCAGTACTTC | CASRSGSSYEQYF
- | TRBJ1-1 | - | TRBV11-1 | TGTGCCAGCAGCCGCGGGAGGGGCACTGAAGCTTTCTTT | CASSRGRGTEAFF
- | TRBJ2-7 | - | TRBV6-4 | TGTGCCAGCAGTGTGTCGGCAGGGGTGGCCTACGAGCAGTACTTC | CASSVSAGVAYEQYF
- | TRBJ1-1 | few | TRBV6-5 | TGTGCCAGCAGAACGGGGGGGGGCGTCGGGGCTTTCTTT | CASRTGGGVGAFF
- | TRBJ1-2 | - | TRBV10-3 | TGTGCCATCAGTGGGGAAGACGGGGGACCCTATGGCTACACCTTC | CAISGEDGGPYGYTF
TRBD1 | TRBJ2-7 | - | TRBV28 | TGTGCCAGCAGCCCCATTGGACAGGGGACCTCCTACGAGCAGTACTTC | CASSPIGQGTSYEQYF
- | TRBJ2-2 | - | TRBV5-1 | TGCGCCAGCAGCCTTCTCGGCGGCACCGGGGAGCTGTTTTTT | CASSLLGGTGELFF
TRBD1 | TRBJ1-6 | - | TRBV5-6 | TGTGCCAGCAGCTTGAACCCAGGGGGCAAGAATTCACCCCTCCACTTT | CASSLNPGGKNSPLHF
TRBD1 | TRBJ2-5 | - | TRBV5-1 | TGCGCCAGCCGACGACAGGGGATCCAAGAGACCCAGTACTTC | CASRRQGIQETQYF
- | TRBJ1-4 | few | TRBV9 | TGTGCCAGCAGCGTAGGGGGAGGGGAGCGCAATGAAAAACTGTTTTTT | CASSVGGGERNEKLFF
- | TRBJ1-2 | - | TRBV28 | TGTGCCAGCAGCCACAGAACTTCTAACTATGGCTACACCTTC | CASSHRTSNYGYTF
- | TRBJ1-1 | - | TRBV7-3 | TGTGCCAGCACCCGTTCCAGGGTGAACACTGAAGCTTTCTTT | CASTRSRVNTEAFF
- | TRBJ2-1 | - | TRBV5-1 | TGCGCCAGCAGCTCCTTACAGGGAGTAGGATACAATGAGCAGTTCTTC | CASSSLQGVGYNEQFF
- | TRBJ2-2 | - | TRBV28 | TGTGCCAGCGGGAGAGCGGACACCGGGGAGCTGTTTTTT | CASGRADTGELFF
- | TRBJ1-3 | - | TRBV9 | TGTGCCAGCAGCAACTACTACAGCAAGGCGGGAGGAAACACCATATATTTT | CASSNYYSKAGGNTIYF
TRBD2 | TRBJ2-3 | - | TRBV25-1 | TGTGCCAGCAGTGGTCTGACTAGCGGGGGGAGGGGTACGCAGTATTTT | CASSGLTSGGRGTQYF
- | TRBJ2-7 | - | TRBV19 | TGTGCCAGTAGATCCCAGGGGCTCTCGGGGGAGCAGTACTTC | CASRSQGLSGEQYF
- | TRBJ1-2 | - | TRBV7-9 | TGTGCCAGCAGCTTAGATGGGGGCAGGGGCTACACCTTC | CASSLDGGRGYTF
TRBD1 | TRBJ2-1 | - | TRBV19 | TGTGCCAGTAGTGCCCCCCGGGACAGGGAAGGCGATGAGCAGTTCTTC | CASSAPRDREGDEQFF
- | TRBJ1-6 | - | TRBV2 | TGTGCCAGTCTCCAGGAACCGTATAATTCACCCCTCCACTTT | CASLQEPYNSPLHF
- | TRBJ2-7 | few | TRBV5-1 | TGCGCCAGCAGCTACCGGGACGGGGGTCTCTACGAGCAGTACTTC | CASSYRDGGLYEQYF
TRBD1 | TRBJ1-6 | - | TRBV10-1 | TGCGCCAGCAGTGAGTCACGGACAGGCGGTTCACCCCTCCACTTT | CASSESRTGGSPLHF
TRBD2 | TRBJ2-7 | - | TRBV19 | TGTGCCAGTAGCCCCTCCGGGGGGTCAAGTTACGAGCAGTACTTC | CASSPSGGSSYEQYF
- | TRBJ1-5 | - | TRBV5-8 | TGTGCCAGCAGGGGTTGGGGGCGTCAGCCCCAGCATTTT | CASRGWGRQPQHF
TRBD2 | TRBJ2-5 | - | TRBV6-4 | TGTGCCAGCAGTGACCCCGGGCTAGCGGGTTATGAGGAGACCCAGTACTTC | CASSDPGLAGYEETQYF
- | TRBJ1-1 | - | TRBV7-3 | TGTGCCAGCAGGTACCAACAGAACACTGAAGCTTTCTTT | CASRYQQNTEAFF
- | TRBJ1-5 | few | TRBV2 | TGTGCCAGCAGTGAGGGGCAGTGGCAGCCCCAGCATTTT | CASSEGQWQPQHF
- | TRBJ2-5 | - | TRBV28 | TGTGCCAGCAGTACTCCGCCCGGGGGTCCCAGCCAAGAGACCCAGTACTTC | CASSTPPGGPSQETQYF
- | TRBJ1-5 | - | TRBV6-4 | TGTGCCGGAGTGACAGATGATAGCAATCAGCCCCAGCATTTT | CAGVTDDSNQPQHF
TRBD2 | TRBJ2-7 | - | TRBV28 | TGTGCCAGCAGTGGGGGACTAGCGCCCCGCTACGAGCAGTACTTC | CASSGGLAPRYEQYF
- | TRBJ1-5 | - | TRBV15 | TGTGCCACCAGCAGAGATCGGGGGGATCAGCCCCAGCATTTT | CATSRDRGDQPQHF
- | TRBJ2-7 | - | TRBV28 | TGTGCCAGCAGCCCCGAAGAGGGTTACTCGTACTTC | CASSPEEGYSYF
TRBD2 | TRBJ2-3 | - | TRBV6-5 | TGTGCCAGCAGTTTGGGACTAGCGGGAGATACGCAGTATTTT | CASSLGLAGDTQYF
- | TRBJ2-7 | - | TRBV7-8 | TGTGCCAGCAGCCCTCGGGACAACTCCTACGAGCAGTACTTC | CASSPRDNSYEQYF
TRBD1 | TRBJ1-2 | - | TRBV30 | TGTGCCTGGAGTGCATCAACAGGGGAAGGCTACACCTTC | CAWSASTGEGYTF
- | TRBJ1-3 | - | TRBV25-1 | TGTGCCAGCAGTGAATTTGCAGGGGTCTCTGGAAACACCATATATTTT | CASSEFAGVSGNTIYF
TRBD2 | TRBJ2-5 | - | TRBV27 | TGTGCCAGCGGCACACTGGGGGGGGATGCGGAGACCCAGTACTTC | CASGTLGGDAETQYF
TRBD2 | TRBJ2-7 | - | TRBV28 | TGTGCCAGCAGGACCGGGGGGTCCTACGAGCAGTACTTC | CASRTGGSYEQYF
- | TRBJ2-1 | - | TRBV11-3 | TGTGCCAGCAGCGCTAGCCCCGGGTCCTACAATGAGCAGTTCTTC | CASSASPGSYNEQFF
- | TRBJ2-2 | - | TRBV19 | TGTGCCTCCCGGACTACGAACACCGGGGAGCTGTTTTTT | CASRTTNTGELFF